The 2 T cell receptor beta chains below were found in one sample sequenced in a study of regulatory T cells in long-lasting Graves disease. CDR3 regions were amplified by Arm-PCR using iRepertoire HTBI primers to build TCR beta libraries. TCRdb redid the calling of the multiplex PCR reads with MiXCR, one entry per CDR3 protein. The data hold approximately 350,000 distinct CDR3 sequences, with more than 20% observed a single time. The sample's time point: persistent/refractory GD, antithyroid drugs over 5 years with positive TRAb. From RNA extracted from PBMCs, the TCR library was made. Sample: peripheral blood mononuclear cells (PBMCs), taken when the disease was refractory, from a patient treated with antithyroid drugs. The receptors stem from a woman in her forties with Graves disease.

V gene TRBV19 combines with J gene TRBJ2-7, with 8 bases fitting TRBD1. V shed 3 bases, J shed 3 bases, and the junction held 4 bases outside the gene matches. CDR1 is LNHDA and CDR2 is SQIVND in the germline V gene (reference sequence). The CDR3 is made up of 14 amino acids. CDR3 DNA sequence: TGTGCCAGTAGTATGGGGGACAGGCTCTACGAGCAGTACTTC. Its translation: CASSMGDRLYEQYF.

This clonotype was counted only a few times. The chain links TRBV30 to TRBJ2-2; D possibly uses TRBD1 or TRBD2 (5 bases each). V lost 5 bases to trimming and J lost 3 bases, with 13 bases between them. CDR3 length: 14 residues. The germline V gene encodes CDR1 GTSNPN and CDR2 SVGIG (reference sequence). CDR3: CAWGEGTDTGELFF. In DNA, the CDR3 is TGTGCCTGGGGGGAAGGGACGGACACCGGGGAGCTGTTTTTT.